Below, 10 T cell receptor beta chains from the same sample are listed, as sequenced in a study of response to subunit inactivated influenza vaccine. TCRdb passed the RT-PCR reads through MiXCR, listing each CDR3 protein once. The sample yields 650,000 to 850,000 distinct CDR3 sequences, around 13% seen once. The specimen comprised PBMCs from blood, sampled less than 15 days before vaccination. The source is a man aged 50-59 years who received an inactivated influenza vaccine.

The CDR3 sequence: CASSENRGSYNEQFF. CDR3 bases: TGTGCCAGCAGCGAAAACAGGGGTTCCTACAATGAGCAGTTCTTC. The chain links TRBV7-2 to TRBJ2-1; TRBD1 aligns across 7 bases. Germline V CDR1 and CDR2: SGHTA, FQGNSA. V lost 5 bases to trimming and J lost 1 base; unmatched junction nucleotides: 5. This CDR3 region has 15 residues.

In this sample, this clonotype turned up many times. The rearrangement joins TRBV29-1 to TRBJ2-1; 10 bases map to TRBD2. Germline lookup yields CDR1 SQVTM and CDR2 ANQGSEA. Unmatched junction bases numbered 5, after V lost 0 bases and J lost 0 bases. The CDR3 totals 17 residues. The CDR3 DNA sequence: TGCAGCGTTGAAGATAGGACTAGCGGAAGCTCCTACAATGAGCAGTTCTTC. Amino acid sequence: CSVEDRTSGSSYNEQFF.

In this sample, this clonotype turned up a few times. V is TRBV7-3 and J is TRBJ2-3, with 12 bases lining up with TRBD2. V shed 5 bases, J shed 6 bases, and the junction held 9 bases outside the gene matches. Germline V gene data show CDR1 as SGHTA and CDR2 as FQGTGA. This CDR3 comprises 16 residues. Written as DNA, the CDR3 is TGTGCCAGCAGCGATCTAGCGGGAGGGCCTTCGGATACGCAGTATTTT. Its translation is CASSDLAGGPSDTQYF.

J is TRBJ2-5 and V is TRBV6-2 or TRBV6-3; TRBD2 might be the D (5 bases). V lost 2 bases and J 8 bases, leaving 9 bases between the germline ends. CDR3 length: 12 amino acids. Per germline, CDR1 MNHEY and CDR2 SVGEGT. CDR3 in amino acids: CASSYERTTQYF. The CDR3 DNA is TGTGCCAGCAGTTACGAGCGGACCACCCAGTACTTC.

This clonotype was detected a few times. J is TRBJ1-2 and V is TRBV29-1, with D unclear. V was trimmed by 6 bases and J by 6 bases, leaving 17 bases between them. Per the germline V gene, CDR1 is SQVTM and CDR2 is ANQGSEA. The CDR3 has 13 amino acids. CDR3 sequence reads: CSVGDTYVDGYTF. The CDR3 bases are TGCAGCGTCGGAGACACGTATGTCGATGGCTACACCTTC. The variable domain in full, with the rest retrieved from reference TRBV29-1 and TRBJ1-2, is SAVISQKPSRDICQRGTSLTIQCQVDSQVTMMFWYRQQPGQSLTLIATANQGSEATYESGFVIDKFPISRPNLTFSTLTVSNMSPEDSSIYLCSVGDTYVDGYTFGSGTRLTVV.

This clonotype has just a few counts. The chain joins TRBV28 to TRBJ2-1; 7 bases line up with TRBD2. CDR1 MDHEN and CDR2 SYDVKM come from the germline V gene. The CDR3 sequence is 15 residues long. V lost 2 bases and J lost 2; bases outside the gene matches: 3. CDR3 DNA: TGTGCCAGCAGTTTAGCGGGAGAAACCTACAATGAGCAGTTCTTC. It specifies CASSLAGETYNEQFF.

The chain links TRBV15 to TRBJ2-1; 12 bases are shared with TRBD2. This CDR3 spans 12 amino acids. Germline CDR1 is LNHNV and CDR2 is YYDKDF (reference sequence). Trimming at V came to 0 bases and at J to 15 bases, leaving 0 bases not matched to a gene. The CDR3 loop reads CATSRETSGRFF. Here the CDR3 DNA reads TGTGCCACCAGCAGAGAGACTAGCGGGAGGTTCTTC.

This clonotype was detected once. A much larger clone lies one base from this, so it may be a read error. V gene TRBV29-1 combines with J gene TRBJ1-1; D is perhaps TRBD1 (6 bases). This CDR3 spans 12 amino acids. Germline values: CDR1 SQVTM, CDR2 ANQGSEA. CDR3 sequence: CCVEDQGQRAFF. The DNA for the CDR3 is TGCTGCGTTGAAGATCAGGGGCAACGAGCTTTCTTT.

A few counts support this clonotype. CDR3 in DNA: TGCGCCAGCAGCTTGGAAGGGACTAGCGGGGGGCCAAGCACAGATACGCAGTATTTT. It encodes CASSLEGTSGGPSTDTQYF. V usage is TRBV5-1 and J usage is TRBJ2-3; 15 nucleotides line up with TRBD2. V was pared by 0 bases and J by 0 bases, with 5 bases of the junction left unmatched. The CDR3 spans 19 residues. Germline CDR1 reads SGHRS; CDR2 reads YFSETQ.

This clonotype was seen ten or more times. V usage is TRBV12-3 or TRBV12-4 and J usage is TRBJ2-3, with TRBD1 matching over 8 bases. V shed 6 bases and J 3 bases; nucleotides not matched to a gene: 11. This CDR3 has 16 residues. The DNA of the CDR3 is TGTGCCAGCAGAAGCCCGGACAGGGCAAATACAGATACGCAGTATTTT. This sequence encodes CASRSPDRANTDTQYF.